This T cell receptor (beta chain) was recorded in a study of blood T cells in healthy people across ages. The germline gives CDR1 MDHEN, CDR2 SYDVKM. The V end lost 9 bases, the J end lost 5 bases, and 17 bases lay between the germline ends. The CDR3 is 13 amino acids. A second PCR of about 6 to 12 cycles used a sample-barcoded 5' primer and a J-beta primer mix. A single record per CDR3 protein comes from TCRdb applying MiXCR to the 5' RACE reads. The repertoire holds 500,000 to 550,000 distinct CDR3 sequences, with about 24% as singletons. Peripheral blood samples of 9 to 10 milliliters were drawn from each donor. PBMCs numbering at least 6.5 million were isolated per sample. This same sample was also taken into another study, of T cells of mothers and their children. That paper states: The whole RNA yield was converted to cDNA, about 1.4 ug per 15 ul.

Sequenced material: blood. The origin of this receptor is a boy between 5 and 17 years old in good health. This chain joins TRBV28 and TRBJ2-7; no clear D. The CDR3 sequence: CASGWSVRDEQYF. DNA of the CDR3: TGTGCCAGTGGTTGGAGTGTCCGCGACGAGCAGTACTTC.